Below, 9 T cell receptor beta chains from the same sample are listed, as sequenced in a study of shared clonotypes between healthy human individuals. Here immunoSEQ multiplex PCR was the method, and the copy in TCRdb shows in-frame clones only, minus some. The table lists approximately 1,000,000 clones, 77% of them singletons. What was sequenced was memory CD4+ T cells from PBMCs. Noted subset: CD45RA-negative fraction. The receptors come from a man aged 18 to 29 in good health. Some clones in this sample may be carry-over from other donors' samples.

The CDR3 protein is CASSSQNAYEQYF. The CDR3 DNA sequence: TGTGCCAGCAGTTCCCAAAACGCCTACGAGCAGTACTTC. V is TRBV14 and J is TRBJ2-7; D ambiguous. CDR1 is SGHDN and CDR2 is FVKESK in the germline V gene. Trimming cost V 6 bases and J 2 bases, with 11 bases left between them. The CDR3 extends over 13 amino acids.

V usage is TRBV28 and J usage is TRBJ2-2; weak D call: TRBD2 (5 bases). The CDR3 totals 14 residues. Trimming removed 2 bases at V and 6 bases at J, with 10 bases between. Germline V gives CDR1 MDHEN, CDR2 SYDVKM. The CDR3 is CASSLRAGPGELFF. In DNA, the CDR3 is TGTGCCAGCAGTTTAAGGGCGGGCCCCGGGGAGCTGTTTTTT.

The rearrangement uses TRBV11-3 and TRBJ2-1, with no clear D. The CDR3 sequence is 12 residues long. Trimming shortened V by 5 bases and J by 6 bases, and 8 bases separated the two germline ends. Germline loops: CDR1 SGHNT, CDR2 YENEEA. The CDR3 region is CASSRLANEQFF. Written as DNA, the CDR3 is TGTGCCAGCAGCCGATTAGCCAATGAGCAGTTCTTC.

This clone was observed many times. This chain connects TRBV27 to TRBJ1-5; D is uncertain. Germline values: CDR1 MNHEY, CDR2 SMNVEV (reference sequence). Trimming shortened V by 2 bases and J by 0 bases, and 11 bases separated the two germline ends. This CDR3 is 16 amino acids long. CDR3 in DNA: TGTGCCAGCAGTTTAAAGGGATCTAATAGCAATCAGCCCCAGCATTTT. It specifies CASSLKGSNSNQPQHF.

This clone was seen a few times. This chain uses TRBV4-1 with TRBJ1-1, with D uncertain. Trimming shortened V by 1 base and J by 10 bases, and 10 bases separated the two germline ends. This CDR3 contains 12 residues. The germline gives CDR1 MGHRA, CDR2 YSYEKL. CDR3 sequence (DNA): TGCGCCAGCAGCCAAGCGAAAGGGAGAGCTTTCTTT. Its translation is CASSQAKGRAFF.

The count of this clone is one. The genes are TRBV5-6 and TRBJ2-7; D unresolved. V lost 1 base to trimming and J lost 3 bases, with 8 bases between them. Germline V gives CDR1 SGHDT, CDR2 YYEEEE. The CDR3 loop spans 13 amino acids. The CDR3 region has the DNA TGTGCCAGCAGCTTGTTTGGGGACTACGAGCAGTACTTC. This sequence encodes CASSLFGDYEQYF.

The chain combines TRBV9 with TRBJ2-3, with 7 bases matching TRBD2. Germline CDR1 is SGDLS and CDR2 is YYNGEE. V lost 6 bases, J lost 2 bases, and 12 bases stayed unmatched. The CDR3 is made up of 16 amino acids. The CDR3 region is CASTQRPLAVTDTQYF. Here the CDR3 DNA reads TGTGCCAGCACCCAGCGCCCTCTAGCGGTCACAGATACGCAGTATTTT.

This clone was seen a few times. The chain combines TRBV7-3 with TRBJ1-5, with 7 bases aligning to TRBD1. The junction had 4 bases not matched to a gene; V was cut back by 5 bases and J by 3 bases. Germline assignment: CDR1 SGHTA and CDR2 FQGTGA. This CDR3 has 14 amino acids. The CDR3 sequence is CASSPGGFNQPQHF. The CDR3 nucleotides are TGTGCCAGCAGCCCAGGGGGTTTCAATCAGCCCCAGCATTTT.

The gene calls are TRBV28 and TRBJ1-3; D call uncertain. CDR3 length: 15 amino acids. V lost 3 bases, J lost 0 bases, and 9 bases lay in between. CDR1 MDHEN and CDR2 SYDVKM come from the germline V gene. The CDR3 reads CASSFRGSSGNTIYF. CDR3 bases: TGTGCCAGCAGTTTCCGGGGTAGCTCTGGAAACACCATATATTTT.